These 11 T cell receptor beta chains originate from one sample sequenced in a study of low-dose radiotherapy and immunotherapy resistance in tumors. Gene-specific TRAV and TRBV primers were used for first-strand cDNA, covering alpha and beta chains. TCRs were put through approximately 20 PCR cycles of amplification with Phusion. A constant-region primer and the V-primer adapter served as the primer pair. TCRdb reanalysed the reads using MiXCR and keeps one entry per CDR3 protein. The sample holds about 100,000 distinct CDR3 sequences; less than 25% are singletons and the top ten take 4.1%. Time point noted: after trial treatment. Specified treatment: LDRT plus nivolumab, ipilimumab, low-dose cyclophosphamide and aspirin (RACIN trial). The sample here was PBMCs, taken after low-dose radiotherapy plus immunotherapy. These receptors all come from a male donor with prostate cancer.

This clonotype was observed at least ten times. J is TRBJ1-2 and V is TRBV18; TRBD1 might be the D (5 bases). V was shortened by 3 bases and J by 7 bases, with 15 bases between the two germline ends. From germline, CDR1 is KGHSH and CDR2 LQKENI. The CDR3 runs 14 residues. The DNA of the CDR3 is TGTGCCAGCTCACCGGCTCCCACTGGGGGTGGCTACACCTTC. The encoded protein is CASSPAPTGGGYTF.

This clonotype has at least ten counts. V is TRBV11-3 and J is TRBJ2-1; weak D call: TRBD2 (6 bases). The CDR3 has 13 amino acids. V lost 5 bases and J lost 9, with 14 bases in between. The germline V gene has CDR1 SGHNT and CDR2 YENEEA. CDR3 amino acids: CASSLLQGGEQFF. CDR3 DNA: TGTGCCAGCAGCCTCCTTCAGGGAGGTGAGCAGTTCTTC.

This clonotype has at least ten counts. V is TRBV20-1 and J is TRBJ1-5; D is perhaps TRBD1 (5 bases). From germline, CDR1 is DFQATT and CDR2 SNEGSKA (reference sequence). CDR3 length equals 14 residues. V was cut by 4 bases and J by 5 bases, with 15 bases left in between. The CDR3 is CSATPGEGDQPQHF. The CDR3 DNA is TGCAGTGCTACGCCCGGGGAAGGGGATCAGCCCCAGCATTTT.

This clonotype has at least ten counts. The chain joins TRBV4-1 to TRBJ2-1, with TRBD2 identical over 9 bases. After removal of 0 bases from V and 4 bases from J, the junction contained 10 bases not matched to a gene. The CDR3 contains 18 residues. Germline-derived CDR1 and CDR2 are MGHRA and YSYEKL. CDR3 nucleotide sequence: TGCGCCAGCAGCCAAGATCGCGGGGGGGGGGTCTTATACAATGAGCAGTTCTTC. Its translation is CASSQDRGGGVLYNEQFF.

This clonotype has a count of ten or more. The CDR3 is CASSQGPGGTTEAFF. The DNA for the CDR3 is TGTGCCAGCAGCCAAGGCCCGGGGGGAACCACTGAAGCTTTCTTT. The V and J genes are TRBV11-3 and TRBJ1-1, with D possibly being TRBD1 (5 bases). Germline V gene sequence: CDR1 SGHNT, CDR2 YENEEA. Trimming removed 5 bases at V and 4 bases at J, with 17 bases between. The CDR3 is made up of 15 amino acids.

This clonotype was seen repeatedly, ten times or more. The chain couples TRBV28 to TRBJ1-3, with D tentatively TRBD1 (5 bases). V was pared by 7 bases and J by 11 bases, with 21 bases between. CDR1 and CDR2 from the germline V gene are MDHEN and SYDVKM. The CDR3 loop spans 14 amino acids. The CDR3 spells CASNLQEAGSAIYF. The CDR3 DNA reads as TGTGCCAGCAATCTACAGGAGGCAGGTAGCGCCATATATTTT.

This clonotype showed up just a few times. The J gene is TRBJ1-6, the V gene TRBV5-1; D might be TRBD1 (5 bases). The CDR3 covers 14 residues. The germline V gene encodes CDR1 SGHRS and CDR2 YFSETQ. V was pared by 4 bases and J by 7 bases, with 12 bases between. DNA of the CDR3: TGCGCCAGCAGCCCGACAGAGACCAATTCACCCCTCCACTTT. Translation gives CASSPTETNSPLHF.

Concerning this clonotype: Its ends do not fully match the called genes, so a read error is possible. The J gene is TRBJ2-1, the V gene TRBV5-1, with 7 bases identical to TRBD1. Germline V gene data show CDR1 as SGHRS and CDR2 as YFSETQ. This CDR3 is built from 14 residues. CDR3 protein: CASSLTGVGNGQFF. The CDR3, as DNA: TGCGCCAGCAGCTTGACAGGGGTCGGCAATGGGCAGTTCTTC.

This clonotype was seen at least ten times. This chain connects TRBV2 to TRBJ2-7, with 9 bases fitting TRBD2. The V and J ends lost 8 bases and 2 bases, in that order; junction bases with no gene match: 4. This CDR3 spans 13 amino acids. From germline, CDR1 is SNHLY and CDR2 FYNNEI. The CDR3 loop is CASVTSGPYEQYF. The DNA of the CDR3 is TGTGCCAGCGTGACTAGCGGCCCCTACGAGCAGTACTTC.

This clonotype came up many times. J is TRBJ1-2 and V is TRBV12-3 or TRBV12-4; D remains ambiguous. V gave up 6 bases and J gave up 8 bases, with 16 bases separating them. CDR3 length: 13 amino acids. The CDR3 spells CASSRVSRRGYTF. CDR3 DNA: TGTGCCAGCAGCCGCGTTAGCCGTAGGGGCTACACCTTC.

J is TRBJ1-5 and V is TRBV19; perhaps TRBD1 as D (6 bases). This CDR3 has 15 amino acids. Germline lookup yields CDR1 LNHDA and CDR2 SQIVND (reference sequence). Trimming shortened V by 1 base and J by 5 bases, and 12 bases separated the two germline ends. In DNA form, the CDR3 reads TGTGCCAGTAGTATAGGGGGGCCAGGTCATCAGCCCCAGCATTTT. Its translation: CASSIGGPGHQPQHF.